This section outlines one T cell receptor beta chain sequence together with its context. Its matching antigen is unknown. CDR3 length equals 13 residues. Germline V lookup: CDR1 MNHNS, CDR2 SASEGT. Trimming pared 1 base from V and 7 bases from J, leaving 8 bases between. The data stem from a study of Ad26.COV2.S vaccination and SARS-CoV-2 variants. Whole-study results and caveats: Spike-specific TCR breadth ran higher among vaccine recipients than placebo recipients. It was found that vaccine and placebo recipients had similar non-spike TCR breadth.

Stated treatment: roughly 20 received Ad26.COV2.S at low or high dose, single or two shots; about 5 received placebo; per-sample allocation not given. Each sample was drawn 63 days after the first injection (of vaccine or placebo). Some clones are missing from TCRdb's copy, which holds only in-frame ones; the method was immunoSEQ multiplex PCR. The table records some 460,000 clones, approximately 90% of them present only once. Sequences were derived from peripheral blood, sampled in a trial of Ad26.COV2.S vaccine versus placebo. J is TRBJ2-1 and V is TRBV6-1; unclear D gene. The origin of this receptor is a person aged 18-60 years who received the Ad26.COV2.S COVID-19 vaccine or a placebo. The CDR3 region has the DNA TGTGCCAGCAGTGAAGTTGGTTTGAATGAGCAGTTCTTC. It is translated as CASSEVGLNEQFF.